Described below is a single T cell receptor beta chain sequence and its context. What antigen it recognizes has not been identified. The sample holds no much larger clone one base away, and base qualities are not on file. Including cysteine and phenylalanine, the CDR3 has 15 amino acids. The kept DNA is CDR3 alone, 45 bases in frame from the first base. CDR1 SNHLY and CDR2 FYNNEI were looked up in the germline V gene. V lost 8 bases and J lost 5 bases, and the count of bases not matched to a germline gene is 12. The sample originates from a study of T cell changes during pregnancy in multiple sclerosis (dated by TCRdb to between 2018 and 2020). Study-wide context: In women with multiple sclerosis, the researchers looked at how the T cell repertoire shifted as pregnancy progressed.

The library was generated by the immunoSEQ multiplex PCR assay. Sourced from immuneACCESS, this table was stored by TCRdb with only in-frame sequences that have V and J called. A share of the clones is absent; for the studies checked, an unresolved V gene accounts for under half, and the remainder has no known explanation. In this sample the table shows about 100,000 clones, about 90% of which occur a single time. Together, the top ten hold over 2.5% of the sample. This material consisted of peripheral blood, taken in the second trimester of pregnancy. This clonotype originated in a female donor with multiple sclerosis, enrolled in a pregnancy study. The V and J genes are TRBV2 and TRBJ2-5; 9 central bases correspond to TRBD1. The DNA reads TGTGCCAGCGCTCAACCGGGACAGGGTTTGGAGACCCAGTACTTC. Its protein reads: CASAQPGQGLETQYF.